These T cell receptor beta chains were read from a single sample in a study of T cells after yellow fever vaccination. In TCRdb, the 5' RACE reads were re-called with MiXCR into one record per CDR3 protein. Of about 630,000 distinct CDR3 sequences in the sample, more than 9% were seen once. Specimen: PBMCs, collected on the day of the yellow fever booster vaccination. Receptors originate from a man aged 30 to 39 who received the YFV17D yellow fever vaccine. The CDR3 runs from the conserved cysteine through the conserved F or W. A D gene is named only where the DNA matches it firmly. Clone size is shown for a subset of rows, as once, few, many or a class of expanded clone.

d_call | clone_size | j_call | v_call | cdr3_length | cdr3_aa | cdr3_nt
TRBD2 | few | TRBJ2-1 | TRBV14 | 14 | CASSEAGGRVRQFF | TGTGCCAGCAGCGAAGCGGGAGGCAGGGTTCGGCAGTTCTTC
TRBD2 | . | TRBJ2-2 | TRBV19 | 16 | CASSTTGTSFFGELFF | TGTGCCAGTAGTACGACCGGGACTAGCTTTTTCGGGGAGCTGTTTTTT
TRBD2 | few | TRBJ2-5 | TRBV6-1 | 15 | CASSLSGAVSETQYF | TGTGCCAGCAGCCTCAGCGGGGCGGTCTCAGAGACCCAGTACTTC
. | . | TRBJ1-2 | TRBV18 | 14 | CASSPKDGTYGYTF | TGTGCCAGCTCACCAAAGGACGGAACCTATGGCTACACCTTC
. | . | TRBJ1-2 | TRBV30 | 13 | CAWSRGSSYGYTF | TGTGCCTGGAGTAGAGGGTCTAGCTATGGCTACACCTTC
. | many | TRBJ2-5 | TRBV7-6 | 14 | CASSLSPATETQYF | TGTGCCAGCAGCTTATCGCCAGCCACAGAGACCCAGTACTTC
TRBD1 | few | TRBJ2-5 | TRBV15 | 14 | CATSRNRGRETQYF | TGTGCCACCAGCAGAAACAGGGGAAGAGAGACCCAGTACTTC
TRBD2 | . | TRBJ2-7 | TRBV20-1 | 15 | CSARDPAGATYEQYF | TGCAGTGCTAGGGATCCAGCGGGAGCCACCTACGAGCAGTACTTC
. | . | TRBJ1-6 | TRBV20-1 | 15 | CSAARGSSYNSPLHF | TGCAGTGCCGCCCGGGGGAGCTCCTATAATTCACCCCTCCACTTT
. | . | TRBJ2-6 | TRBV5-1 | 13 | CASTFFGANVLTF | TGCGCCAGCACCTTCTTTGGGGCCAACGTCCTGACTTTC
. | few | TRBJ2-2 | TRBV5-8 | 14 | CASSFNVPGGELFF | TGTGCCAGCAGCTTCAATGTACCCGGCGGGGAGCTGTTTTTT
. | few | TRBJ1-5 | TRBV6-5 | 13 | CASSYSRGQPQHF | TGTGCCAGCAGTTACTCGAGAGGGCAGCCCCAGCATTTT
. | . | TRBJ2-7 | TRBV5-8 | 12 | CASSPGLIEQYF | TGTGCCAGCAGCCCAGGGCTCATCGAGCAGTACTTC
. | few | TRBJ2-2 | TRBV5-4 | 14 | CASSLALNTGELFF | TGTGCCAGCAGCTTGGCCCTGAACACCGGGGAGCTGTTTTTT
. | . | TRBJ2-7 | TRBV20-1 | 12 | CSARVNSYEQYF | TGCAGTGCTAGAGTTAACTCCTACGAGCAGTATTTC
TRBD2 | . | TRBJ2-7 | TRBV20-1 | 14 | CSARRASGPYEQYF | TGCAGTGCTAGAAGGGCTAGCGGGCCCTACGAGCAGTACTTC